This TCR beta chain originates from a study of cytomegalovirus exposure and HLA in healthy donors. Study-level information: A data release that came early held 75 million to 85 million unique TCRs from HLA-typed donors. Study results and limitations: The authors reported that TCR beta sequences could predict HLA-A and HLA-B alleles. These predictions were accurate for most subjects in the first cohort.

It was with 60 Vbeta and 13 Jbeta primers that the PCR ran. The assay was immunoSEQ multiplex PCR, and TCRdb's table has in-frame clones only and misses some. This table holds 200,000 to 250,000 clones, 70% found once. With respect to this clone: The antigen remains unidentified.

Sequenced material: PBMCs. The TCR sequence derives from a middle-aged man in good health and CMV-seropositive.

CDR3 sequence: CASSEGQGANEQYF. The CDR3 DNA sequence: TGTGCCAGCAGTGAGGGACAGGGGGCTAACGAGCAGTACTTC. The chain couples TRBV6-1 to TRBJ2-7, with TRBD1 identical over 12 bases. In germline, CDR1 is MNHNS, CDR2 SASEGT. The length of the CDR3 is 14 residues. The V segment lost 3 bases and the J segment 5 bases; nucleotides outside the gene matches: 2.